This T cell receptor (beta chain) was captured in a study of vaccination effects on CD4 cells after COVID-19. Study context: Post-vaccine sampling took place a median of 72 days after the second dose. General study results and limits: Marked clonal contraction of infection- and vaccine-induced clones was seen late after vaccination.

This CDR3 is 16 amino acids long. Germline CDR1 SEHNR, CDR2 FQNEAQ (reference sequence). Trimming cost V 0 bases and J 4 bases; bases outside gene matches: 8. Method: immunoSEQ multiplex PCR; TCRdb's copy keeps in-frame clones and lacks some. The sample records over 80,000 clones, roughly 73% being singletons. This clone was found a few times. Its antigen is still unknown. Under the ViraFEST assay, PBMC were stimulated with viral peptide pools so that antigen-specific CD4+ T cells expanded. Sequencing was performed afterwards. Following an approximately eleven-day culture, CD4+ T cells were purified. The participants, recipients of two vaccine doses, got either BNT162b2 or mRNA-1273. Vaccine recipients lacked prior SARS-CoV-2 infection and had negative nucleocapsid antibodies. PBMC were cultured at under 2.5 million per well with roughly 10 IU/ml IL-2 and 9 to 10 ug/ml peptides.

The genes are TRBV7-9 and TRBJ2-7; 8 bases map to TRBD2. This sequence originates from a human donor who received a COVID-19 vaccine. The sequencing here drew on CD4+ T cells from PBMCs cultured with HCoV-OC43 spike peptides, taken after COVID-19 vaccination. Sample subset: HCoV-OC43 spike overlapping peptide pool stimulation. Here the CDR3 DNA reads TGTGCCAGCAGCTTAGCGTTGGGACTAGACTTTTACGAGCAGTACGTC. Protein sequence: CASSLALGLDFYEQYV.